This T cell receptor beta chain was recorded in a study of control samples from healthy donors and cancer patients. The V end lost 3 bases, the J end lost 0 bases, and 10 bases lay between the germline ends. Germline-derived CDR1 and CDR2 are SGHNT and YENEEA. CDR3 length equals 15 residues. Using immunoSEQ multiplex PCR, the repertoire was profiled, and TCRdb retains in-frame clones only, with some absent. The table records tens of thousands of clones, 90% to 95% of them present only once. Sequencing was performed on PBMCs. This chain uses TRBV11-3 with TRBJ2-3, with D hard to call. The source of this sequence is a man over 45 with lung cancer. CDR3: CASSFGQRSTDTQYF. In nucleotides, the CDR3 is TGTGCCAGCAGCTTTGGCCAGAGGAGCACAGATACGCAGTATTTT. The full variable domain, in which reference TRBV11-3 and TRBJ2-3 provide the parts outside the CDR3, is EAGVVQSPRYKIIEKKQPVAFWCNPISGHNTLYWYLQNLGQGPELLIRYENEEAVDDSQLPKDRFSAERLKGVDSTLKIQPAELGDSAVYLCASSFGQRSTDTQYFGPGTRLTVL.